This T cell receptor (beta chain) was observed in a study of blood T cell repertoires in COVID-19. Study details: COVID-19 samples, acute and convalescent, were from the United States, Italy and Spain.

This CDR3 has 16 amino acids. V trimming: 5 bases; J trimming: 10 bases; junction bases outside the gene matches: 9. CDR1 LNHDA and CDR2 SQIVND come from the germline V gene (reference sequence). Original methodology: Estimation of nucleated cell counts relied on the amplification of reference gene primers. Some clones are missing from TCRdb's copy, which holds only in-frame ones; the method was immunoSEQ multiplex PCR. V and J calls and clone size come straight from that table; D and trimming were deduced from the DNA. Of some 110,000 clones in the sample, approximately 81% were seen once. V usage is TRBV19 and J usage is TRBJ2-1; 15 nucleotides match TRBD2. The specimen sequenced was peripheral blood. This receptor was identified in a man in his forties with acute or convalescent COVID-19. CDR3 DNA: TGTGCCAGTAGTTCTCCGGGACTAGCGGGGGGCGACGAGCAGTTCTTC. It codes for CASSSPGLAGGDEQFF.